This T cell receptor beta chain was sequenced for a study of cytomegalovirus exposure and HLA in healthy donors (dated by TCRdb to 2015 to 2018). In terms of the full investigation: An earlier analysis of roughly 570 of the donors reported 250 to 300 Gb of sequence data and 117 million unique TCR beta sequences obtained from approximately 180 million T cells. About 330 gigabases of sequencing data and 91 million or so unique TCR sequences made up an early release that covered roughly 670 HLA-typed donors. Of the 350 to 400 genotyped donors, around 81% fell in the genetic ancestry cluster associated with self-reported Caucasian donors. The aim of the study was to test whether cataloging public T cell receptors could identify signatures of past pathogen exposure. The study profiled the T cell repertoires of fewer than 850 subjects by immunosequencing and related them to cytomegalovirus serostatus. In addition to the first cohort of approximately 650 subjects, a separate validation cohort of 130 or so different subjects was used. To predict cytomegalovirus infection status, the study brought together high-throughput TCR immunosequencing, statistical association of individual TCRs with disease status, and machine learning. In a later analysis, previously published TCR beta repertoires from more than 500 donors were re-analyzed and high-resolution HLA genotyping was added so that TCR occurrence patterns could be studied. Rather than using new phenotypic data, the later analysis identified candidate immune exposures from TCR beta sequences and from how often those sequences occurred across donors. To decide whether each TCR beta V gene segment behaved as functional or pseudogenic, an earlier analysis of some 580 of the donors relied on high-throughput TCR beta sequencing. Donor age, sex, ethnicity and CMV serostatus were collected together with the repertoire data. Genome-wide SNP genotypes for about 65% of the roughly 670 donors were used in a later genetic analysis, which treated that subset as a discovery cohort. All discovery cohort repertoires had been generated using a single sequencing platform. HLA typing included class I and class II loci at four-digit resolution. Typing coverage differed by locus: A, B, C, DRB1 and DQB1 were typed in roughly 620-630 donors, DQA1 in around 500, DPA1 in approximately 610, and DPB1 in 450 to 480. Four or five DR-DQ haplotypes were handled as single units for association and clustering because linkage in the cohort was strong. Among around 400 genotyped donors of the cohort, an average of approximately 240,000 unique TCR beta nucleotide sequences was sequenced per donor, of which about 20% were non-productive.

Results the study describes overall, beyond this receptor: In vitro tests confirmed that a few of the cytomegalovirus-associated TCR beta chains recognize cytomegalovirus antigens. For the cohort, immune exposure information was limited to CMV serostatus. In a later analysis, 16,951 TCR beta sequences were associated with specific HLA alleles at a false discovery rate of 0.05. Linkage disequilibrium might explain the correlated functional status among segregating V segments, but an unknown experimental factor could not be ruled out. Compared with equally common non-associated chains, HLA-associated TCR beta chains in a later analysis were more clonally expanded and had lower generation probabilities. In a later analysis, most CMV-associated TCR beta chains were found to appear HLA-restricted, with HLA associations seemingly driven largely by CMV exposure. Some IMGT-functional V segments, including TRBV6-2 and TRBV6-3, could not be told apart with the 87-base-pair reads, so those segments were excluded. V-gene and J-gene trimming of TCR beta chains was associated with a missense DCLRE1C variant in a later genetic analysis, and the association was replicated in an independent cohort. The study gave a list of some 150 TCR beta chains associated with cytomegalovirus. The authors suggested that the approach could potentially be extended to other disease states and immunological phenotypes. Several of the top co-occurrence clusters appeared to be linked to parvovirus B19, influenza, CMV and Epstein-Barr virus, according to a later analysis. The classifier was reported to diagnose cytomegalovirus status with high specificity and sensitivity in both the original and validation cohorts. Compared with the 666-donor mean, donors in an Asian-associated ancestry cluster had fewer N-insertions in productive TCRs, according to a later genetic analysis. Most TCR sequences were seen in very few donors, while some public TCRs were found in many individuals. In a later analysis, the rate of TCR association differed among HLA loci, with DRB1 alleles having the most associated TCRs and HLA-C alleles having the fewest. The earlier analysis of approximately 560 of the donors excluded fewer than 20 rarely observed V segments, including chromosome 9 orphons, because counts were too low. A further reported finding was that TCR beta sequences accurately predicted the HLA-A and HLA-B alleles for most subjects in the first cohort. Presence/absence analyses assumed roughly uniform sequencing depth across donors, an assumption that may not hold. When HLA alleles, especially DR and DQ, strongly co-occurred, attributing TCR associations to individual alleles was difficult. This cohort had only TCR beta chains sequenced, and the lack of alpha or paired-chain data limited which features could be detected. An earlier analysis of around 540 of the donors showed that most TCR beta V segments appeared in productive rearrangements either about 87% or about 30% of the time, which broadly matched IMGT annotations. HLA typing was unavailable for some donors at each locus, so association tests used only the typed subset. The sequencing pipeline was judged likely to have produced a cluster of highly shared sequence variants as a technical artifact.

The CDR3, from cysteine to phenylalanine, totals 15 residues. The DNA shown is the 45-base CDR3, in frame from base 1. The germline V gene supplies CDR1 SGHNT and CDR2 YENEEA. V and J are truncated by 5 bases and 4 bases respectively, leaving an intervening sequence of 15 bases. On this clone itself: Its recognized antigen is unknown. Qualities for individual bases were not recorded, and no much larger clone is one base off.

In total, 666 healthy bone marrow donors made up the cohort. All cohort members were sampled while nominally healthy, although unrecorded immune exposures were likely present. The donor was CMV seronegative and was included in the group of several hundred seronegative cohort members. Every donor gave a peripheral blood sample, and the peripheral blood mononuclear cells from that sample were used for TCR beta sequencing. The Qiagen DNeasy Blood Extraction Kit was used to extract genomic DNA from the blood cell samples. The method was the immunoSEQ multiplex PCR assay. A mixture of 60 forward primers for TCR Vbeta segments and 13 reverse primers for TCR Jbeta segments was used in the multiplex PCR. A multiplex PCR assay on genomic DNA amplified the CDR3 region of rearranged TCR beta genes. Amplified TCR beta libraries were sequenced as 87-base-pair reads on the Illumina HiSeq System. As for how the authors treated the data: A later analysis tallied about 77 million unique TCR beta chains across the 550 to 850 repertoires, and about 10 million of those chains were shared by two or more donors. Raw reads were error-corrected and collapsed into unique sequences with a nearest-neighbor algorithm that merged closely related sequences to remove PCR and sequencing errors. V, D and J gene segments were assigned by aligning CDR3 sequences to IMGT reference sequences. Each retained sequence needed at least a six-nucleotide match to both a V gene segment and a J gene segment. Rearrangements were classified as productive when the CDR3 lacked stop codons and remained in frame with V and J, and all other rearrangements were classified as non-productive. Following IMGT convention, CDR3 was defined as the stretch from the second conserved V-encoded cysteine to the conserved J-encoded phenylalanine. The earlier analysis of some 580 of the donors excluded any sequence lacking an unambiguous match to a single V gene segment. In an earlier analysis of 450 to 700 of the donors, V segments were called functional above 56.7% productive rearrangements and were called segregating when the between-donor standard deviation exceeded 5%. A statistical classification framework was built to diagnose cytomegalovirus status from the catalog of TCR beta chain sequences. In a later analysis, V and J genes were assigned by comparing TCR nucleotide sequences against IMGT/GENE-DB human TR gene sequences. Using the TCRdist pipeline, a later analysis assigned CDR3 sequences along with most-parsimonious VDJ recombination scenarios. In a later analysis, each TCR beta chain was defined by its CDR3 amino acid sequence together with its V-gene family, and reads without a unique V-gene family were excluded. To address suspected cross-contamination and a sequencing artifact, a later analysis removed a few hundred highly shared, low-generation-probability nucleotide sequences. For each public chain, a later analysis derived a clonal expansion index from normalized ranks of inferred template counts within each repertoire. Generation probabilities in a later analysis came from a VDJ recombination model fitted to out-of-frame rearrangements, and those results were checked against IGoR. In a later analysis, hypergeometric tests were used to score TCR-TCR, TCR-HLA and TCR-CMV co-occurrence, with a repertoire-size bias correction applied to TCR pairs. To estimate false discovery rates, a later analysis permuted the HLA or CMV assignments 20 times. In a later analysis, co-occurring TCRs were grouped using DBSCAN, with TCRdist sequence similarity added in when clustering inside HLA-allele-positive subsets. Co-occurrence clustering excluded repertoires with fewer than 30,000 or more than 120,000 public chains, plus five with anomalous nucleotide sharing. The table was pulled from immuneACCESS by TCRdb, which kept in-frame rearrangements only. Such tables lose some clones; where checked, under half of the loss comes from unresolved V genes, and the rest has no known cause. V, J and clone size derive from that table, while D and trimming were established from the DNA sequence. This sample gives roughly 240,000 clones in total; just under 80% of them show up just once. Under 0.6% of the sample is in the top ten clones.

This sequence originates from a boy younger than 18 in good health and CMV-seronegative. The source material was PBMCs. Recombination linked TRBV11-3 to TRBJ2-1, with TRBD2 as a weak D call on 5 bases. At the DNA level, the sequence is TGTGCCAGCAGCCCTGGCCAGCGGATGTACAATGAGCAGTTCTTC. This encodes CASSPGQRMYNEQFF. This CDR3, with the reference TRBV11-3 and TRBJ2-1 proteins standing in past its ends, gives the full variable domain EAGVVQSPRYKIIEKKQPVAFWCNPISGHNTLYWYLQNLGQGPELLIRYENEEAVDDSQLPKDRFSAERLKGVDSTLKIQPAELGDSAVYLCASSPGQRMYNEQFFGPGTRLTVL.